This TCR beta chain was sequenced in a study of response to subunit inactivated influenza vaccine. The table lists this clonotype with many counts. TCRdb analysed the RT-PCR reads with MiXCR anew, one entry per CDR3 protein. The table records 500,000 to 600,000 distinct CDR3 sequences, 6.5% to 8% of them present only once. Per germline, CDR1 MGHDK and CDR2 SYGVNS. Trimming took 6 bases from V and 7 from J, leaving 15 bases between them. The CDR3 runs 14 residues. Sequencing used PBMCs from blood, obtained about 23 months after vaccination. The chain employs TRBV25-1 and TRBJ1-4; tentative D call: TRBD1 (6 bases). The origin of this receptor is a man aged 50 to 69 who received an inactivated influenza vaccine. DNA for the CDR3: TGTGCCAGCAGGAACAGGGAGGATGGTGAAAAACTGTTTTTT. Its translation is CASRNREDGEKLFF.